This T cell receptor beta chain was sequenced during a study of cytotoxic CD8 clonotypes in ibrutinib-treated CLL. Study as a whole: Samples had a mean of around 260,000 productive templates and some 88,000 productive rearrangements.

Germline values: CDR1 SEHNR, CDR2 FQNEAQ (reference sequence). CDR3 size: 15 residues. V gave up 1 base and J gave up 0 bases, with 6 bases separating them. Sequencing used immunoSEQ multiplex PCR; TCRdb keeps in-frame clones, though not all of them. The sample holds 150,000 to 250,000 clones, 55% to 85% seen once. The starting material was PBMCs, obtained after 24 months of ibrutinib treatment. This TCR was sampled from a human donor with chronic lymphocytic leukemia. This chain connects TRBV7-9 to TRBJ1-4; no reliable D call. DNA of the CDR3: TGTGCCAGCAGCTTAGTCTTACCAACTAATGAAAAACTGTTTTTT. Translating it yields CASSLVLPTNEKLFF.